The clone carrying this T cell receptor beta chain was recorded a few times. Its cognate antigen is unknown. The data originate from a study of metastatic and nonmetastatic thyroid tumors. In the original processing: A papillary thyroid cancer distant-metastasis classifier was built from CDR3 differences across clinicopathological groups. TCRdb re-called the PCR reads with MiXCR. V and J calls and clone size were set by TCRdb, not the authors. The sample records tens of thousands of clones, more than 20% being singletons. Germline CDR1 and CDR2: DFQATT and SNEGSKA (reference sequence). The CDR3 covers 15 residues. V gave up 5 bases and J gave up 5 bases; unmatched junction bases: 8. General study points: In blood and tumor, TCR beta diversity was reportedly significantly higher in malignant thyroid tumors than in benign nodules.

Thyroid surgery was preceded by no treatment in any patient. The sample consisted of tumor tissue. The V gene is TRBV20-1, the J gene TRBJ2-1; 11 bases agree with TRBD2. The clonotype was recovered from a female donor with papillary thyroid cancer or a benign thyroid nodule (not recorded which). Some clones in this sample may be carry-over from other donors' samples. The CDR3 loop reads CSAARLAGLDNEQFF. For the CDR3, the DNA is TGCAGTGCTGCCCGACTAGCGGGGTTAGACAATGAGCAGTTCTTC.